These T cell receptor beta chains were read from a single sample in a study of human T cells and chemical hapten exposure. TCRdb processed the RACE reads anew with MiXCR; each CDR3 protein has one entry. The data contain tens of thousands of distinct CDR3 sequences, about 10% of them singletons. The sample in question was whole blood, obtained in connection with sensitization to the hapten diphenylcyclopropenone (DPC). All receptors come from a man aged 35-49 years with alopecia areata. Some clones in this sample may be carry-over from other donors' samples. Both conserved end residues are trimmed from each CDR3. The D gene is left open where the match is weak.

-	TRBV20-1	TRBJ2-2	SANRRGTGELF
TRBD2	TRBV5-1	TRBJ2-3	ASSLAGLAGGADTQY
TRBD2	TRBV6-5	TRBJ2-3	ASSYSASGSTDTQY
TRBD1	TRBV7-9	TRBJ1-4	ASSSGQGDEKLF
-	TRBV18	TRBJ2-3	ASSPASGAYTDTQY
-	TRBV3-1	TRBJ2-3	ASSPHLSGQTRERVTDTQY
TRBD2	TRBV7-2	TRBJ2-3	ASSLGLGGTDTQY
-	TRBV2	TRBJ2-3	ASTENRDTQY
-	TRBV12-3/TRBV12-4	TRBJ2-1	ASSTRADSYNEQF
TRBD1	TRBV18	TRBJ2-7	ASSPVTGGPHEQY
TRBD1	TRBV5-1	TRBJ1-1	ASSFLGQEAF
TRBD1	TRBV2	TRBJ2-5	ASSRDSQETQY
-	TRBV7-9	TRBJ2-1	ASRGPYNEQF
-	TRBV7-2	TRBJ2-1	ASSLEGRPHDEQF
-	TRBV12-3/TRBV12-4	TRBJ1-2	ASSDGHSSGYT
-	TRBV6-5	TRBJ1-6	ASLKIYGSSPLH
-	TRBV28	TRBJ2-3	ASSFPGPDTQY
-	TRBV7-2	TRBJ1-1	ASSPATKNTEAF
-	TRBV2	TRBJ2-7	ASSGPGIRI
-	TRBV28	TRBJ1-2	ASEGHDYGYT
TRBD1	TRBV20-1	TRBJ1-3	SARKTGGQGAGNTIY
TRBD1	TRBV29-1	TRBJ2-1	SVEGLTGPNEQF
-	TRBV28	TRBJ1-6	ASSLGRGPYNSPLH
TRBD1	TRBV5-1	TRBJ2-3	ASSLGTGDTQY
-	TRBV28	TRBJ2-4	ASSLFGGANIQY
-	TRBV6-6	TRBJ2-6	ASSYTDSGANVLT
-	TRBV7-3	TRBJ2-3	ASSLTGEAGRRTDTQY
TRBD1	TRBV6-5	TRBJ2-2	ASSSVTGVNTGELF
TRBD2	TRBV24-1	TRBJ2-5	ATSELAGAQETQY
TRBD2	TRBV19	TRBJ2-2	ASSKAGTNTGELF
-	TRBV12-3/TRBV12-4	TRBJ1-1	ASSHGVRAEAF
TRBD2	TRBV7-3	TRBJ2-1	ASSLMGLAGSNEQF
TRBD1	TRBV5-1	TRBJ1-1	ASSPGQGGRMNTEAF
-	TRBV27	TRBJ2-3	ASSWYRGTDTQY
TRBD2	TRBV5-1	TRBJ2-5	ASSLGTSATQETQY
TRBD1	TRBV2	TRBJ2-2	ASTWTGGTGELF
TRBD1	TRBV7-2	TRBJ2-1	ASSIGTGFNEQF
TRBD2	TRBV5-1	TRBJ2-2	SSSLTAGGAGELF
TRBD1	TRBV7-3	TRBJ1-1	ASSPRTGGRAEAF
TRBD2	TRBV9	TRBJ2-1	ASSVASSGTNEQF
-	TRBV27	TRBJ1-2	ASSPGTLANYGYT
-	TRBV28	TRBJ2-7	ASSSWEQY
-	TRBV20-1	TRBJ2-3	SARDRAATQY
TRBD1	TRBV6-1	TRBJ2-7	ASKDRDRGVDEQY
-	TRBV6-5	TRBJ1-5	ASSYSRQGGQPQH
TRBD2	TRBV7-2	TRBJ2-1	ASSPGLVVVDEQF